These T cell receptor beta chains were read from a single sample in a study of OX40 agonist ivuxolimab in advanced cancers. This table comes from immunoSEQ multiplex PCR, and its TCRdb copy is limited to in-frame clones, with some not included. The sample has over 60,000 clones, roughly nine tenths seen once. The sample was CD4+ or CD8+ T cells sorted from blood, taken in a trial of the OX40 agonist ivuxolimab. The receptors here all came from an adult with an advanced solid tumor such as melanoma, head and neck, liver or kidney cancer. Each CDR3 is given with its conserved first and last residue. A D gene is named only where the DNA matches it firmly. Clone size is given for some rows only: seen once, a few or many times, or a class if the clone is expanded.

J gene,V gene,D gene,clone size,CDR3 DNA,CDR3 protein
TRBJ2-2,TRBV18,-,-,TGTGCCAGCTCACCACAGGGAACCACCGGGGAGCTGTTTTTT,CASSPQGTTGELFF
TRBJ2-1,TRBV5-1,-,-,TGCGCCAGCAGCTTGCCAGCGGCATCCTACAATGAGCAGTTCTTC,CASSLPAASYNEQFF
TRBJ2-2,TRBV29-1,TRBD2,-,TGCAGCGTTAAGGGGGCCTCGAGGGCTAGCGGGAGTGGCGGGGAGCTGTTTTTT,CSVKGASRASGSGGELFF
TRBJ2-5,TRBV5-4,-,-,TGTGCCAGCAGCTTGTCCGGGAGAGAGGAGACCCAGTACTTC,CASSLSGREETQYF
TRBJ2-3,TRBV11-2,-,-,TGTGCCAGCAGCTTAGATCGCGGAGATACGCAGTATTTT,CASSLDRGDTQYF
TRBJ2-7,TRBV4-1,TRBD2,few,TGCGCCAGCAGCCCTACTAGGACTAGCGGGAGTACGGACGAGCAGTACTTC,CASSPTRTSGSTDEQYF
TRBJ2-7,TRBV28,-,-,TGTGCCAGCAGTTTTCCACAGGCCCACGAGCAGTACTTC,CASSFPQAHEQYF
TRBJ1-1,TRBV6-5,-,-,TGTGCCAGCAGTTACTCGGGATCGAACACTGAAGCTTTCTTT,CASSYSGSNTEAFF
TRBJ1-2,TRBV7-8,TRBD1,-,TGTGCCAGCAGCTACGACTGGACAGGGACCGATGGCTACACCTTC,CASSYDWTGTDGYTF
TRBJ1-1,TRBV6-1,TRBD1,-,TGTGCCAGCAGATCCCAGGGGGGGAACACTGAAGCTTTCTTT,CASRSQGGNTEAFF
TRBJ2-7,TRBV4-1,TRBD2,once,TGCGCCAGCAGCCCCACTAGCGGGAGGTTACCCTACGAGCAGTACTTC,CASSPTSGRLPYEQYF
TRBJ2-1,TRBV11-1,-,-,TGTGCCAGCAGCTTAGCGCCCGGGGGAGGGGGGCAGTTCTTC,CASSLAPGGGGQFF
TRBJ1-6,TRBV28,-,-,TGTGCCCCGGGCTGGTATAATTCACCCCTCCACTTT,CAPGWYNSPLHF
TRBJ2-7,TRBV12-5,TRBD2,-,TGTGCTAGTGGCCCGGGACTAGCGGGAGGGTCCTACGAGCAGTACTTC,CASGPGLAGGSYEQYF
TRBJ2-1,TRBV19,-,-,TGTGCCAGTAGTTGGGGGAGAGGGGAATACAATGAGCAGTTCTTC,CASSWGRGEYNEQFF
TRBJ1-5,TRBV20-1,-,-,TGCAGTGCGGGGAGCCAGCCCCAGCATTTT,CSAGSQPQHF
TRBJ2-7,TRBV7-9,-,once,TGTGCCAGCAGCGGAGCCCAGCAGCAGTACTTC,CASSGAQQQYF
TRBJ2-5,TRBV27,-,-,TGTGCCAGCAGCAAAGCCCCCTCAGAGACCCAGTACTTC,CASSKAPSETQYF
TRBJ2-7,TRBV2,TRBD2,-,TGTGCCAGCACTATAGCGGGGAAATTCTACGAGCAGTACTTC,CASTIAGKFYEQYF
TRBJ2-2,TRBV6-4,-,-,TGTGCCAGCAGTGACTCTGGAGTTGGCACCGGGGAGCTGTTTTTT,CASSDSGVGTGELFF
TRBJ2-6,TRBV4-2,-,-,TGTGCCAGCAGCCAAGAAGCGGGCTCTGGGGCCAACGTCCTGACTTTC,CASSQEAGSGANVLTF
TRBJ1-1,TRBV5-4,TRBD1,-,TGTGCCAGCAGCTTACTTCGAGGACAGGGGAACACTGAAGCTTTCTTT,CASSLLRGQGNTEAFF
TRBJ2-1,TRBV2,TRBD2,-,TGTGCCAGCGTTGACATAGCGGGGGCCACATACAATGAGCAGTTCTTC,CASVDIAGATYNEQFF
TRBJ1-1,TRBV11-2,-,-,TGTGCCAGCAGCCCCAACAGCATTTTGAACACTGAAGCTTTCTTT,CASSPNSILNTEAFF
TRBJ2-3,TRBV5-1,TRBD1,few,TGCGCCAGCAACAGGGGTTTCACAGATACGCAGTATTTT,CASNRGFTDTQYF
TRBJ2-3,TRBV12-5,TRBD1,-,TGTGCTAGTGGGAGGGACAGGGTAGCAGATACGCAGTATTTT,CASGRDRVADTQYF
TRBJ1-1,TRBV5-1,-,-,TGCGCCAGCAGCTTGGTGGACAGACTCAACACTGAAGCTTTCTTT,CASSLVDRLNTEAFF
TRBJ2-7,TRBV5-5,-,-,TGTGCCAGCAGCTTAATTCCGCAGGGGAGCTCCTACGAGCAGTACTTC,CASSLIPQGSSYEQYF
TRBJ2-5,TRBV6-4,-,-,TGTGCCAGCACCCTAGTTACGATCCAGTACTTC,CASTLVTIQYF
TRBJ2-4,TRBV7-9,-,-,TGTACCAGCAGCCAAGGGGCAGGGCTAGCCAAAAACATTCAGTACTTC,CTSSQGAGLAKNIQYF
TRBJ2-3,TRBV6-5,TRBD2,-,TGTGCCAGCAGTTTGCCCGGGACTAGCGGCACAGATACGCAGTATTTT,CASSLPGTSGTDTQYF
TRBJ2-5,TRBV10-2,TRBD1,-,TGCGCCAGCAGTGATGTGGGACAGGGCCCGAGAGGGGTGGAAGAGACCCAGTACTTC,CASSDVGQGPRGVEETQYF
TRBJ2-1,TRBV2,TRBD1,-,TGTGCCGGGACAGCTTCCACTCAAACTTACAATGAGCAGTTCTTC,CAGTASTQTYNEQFF